This is a list of T cell receptor beta chains from one sample in a study of blood T cell repertoires in COVID-19. Here immunoSEQ multiplex PCR was the method, and the copy in TCRdb shows in-frame clones only, minus some. The repertoire consists of 95,000 to 120,000 clones, with roughly 81% occurring once and the leading ten covering around 3.4%. The specimen was peripheral blood. The receptors come from a man aged 40-49 years with acute or convalescent COVID-19. The CDR3 runs from the conserved cysteine through the conserved F or W. D genes are given only for firm matches. The size field is filled for only some rows; it gives once, few, many or a size class.

TRBV4-2	NA	TRBD2	TRBJ2-3	17	TGTGCCAGCAGCCAAGATGTGTCACTAGCGACAGAGGATACGCAGTATTTT	CASSQDVSLATEDTQYF
TRBV2	once	TRBD2	TRBJ2-3	19	TGTGCCAGCAGTCCCCCTTGGACTAGCGGGGGGGCTATGGGAGATACGCAGTATTTT	CASSPPWTSGGAMGDTQYF
TRBV2	NA	TRBD1	TRBJ1-6	15	TGTGCCAGCAGCACACAGGGGGGGCGGAGCTCACCCCTCCACTTT	CASSTQGGRSSPLHF
TRBV7-2	NA	NA	TRBJ1-5	13	TGTGCCAGCAGCTTTGGGGGGAATCAGCCCCAGCATTTT	CASSFGGNQPQHF
TRBV21-1	once	NA	TRBJ2-7	17	TGTGCCAGCAGCAAAGGTAGAGGGGACAGGGGGCTAAGGGAGCAGTACTTC	CASSKGRGDRGLREQYF
TRBV7-6	NA	NA	TRBJ1-1	11	TGTGCCAGCAGCTTAAGCGTTGCGGCTTTCTTT	CASSLSVAAFF
TRBV9	NA	NA	TRBJ1-3	13	TGTGCCAGCAGCAGGGGTGGAGGAAACACCATATATTTT	CASSRGGGNTIYF
TRBV19	NA	NA	TRBJ1-2	17	TGTGCCAGTAGTACCCACCAGACAGCGCCTTCTAACTATGGCTACACCTTC	CASSTHQTAPSNYGYTF
TRBV29-1	NA	TRBD2	TRBJ2-2	15	TGCAGCGTTTGCGGGGGCGGGGGGCACACCGGGGAGCTGTTTTTT	CSVCGGGGHTGELFF
TRBV6-6	NA	TRBD1	TRBJ1-3	16	TGTGCCAGCAGTTACGGGACAGCCTTCTCTGGAAACACCATATATTTT	CASSYGTAFSGNTIYF
TRBV5-1	NA	TRBD2	TRBJ2-5	14	TGCGCCAGCAGCTTTGAGCGGGGGGCTGAGACCCAGTACTTC	CASSFERGAETQYF
TRBV7-3	NA	NA	TRBJ2-3	13	TGTGCCAGCAGCCCCCAAGGGGCAGATACGCAGTATTTT	CASSPQGADTQYF
TRBV19	NA	NA	TRBJ2-2	12	TGTGCCAGTAGTAGCAGGACCGGGGAGCTGTTTTTT	CASSSRTGELFF
TRBV4-1	NA	NA	TRBJ2-2	13	TGCGCCAGCAGCCAAACAGGGTCCGGGGAGCTGTTTTTT	CASSQTGSGELFF
TRBV4-1	NA	TRBD1	TRBJ1-2	13	TGCGCCAGCAGCCCTGGACAGGGCGTAGGCTACACCTTC	CASSPGQGVGYTF
TRBV7-2	NA	NA	TRBJ1-6	15	TGTGCCAGCAGCTTACAGCTGGAGGGGCGTTCACCCCTCCACTTT	CASSLQLEGRSPLHF
TRBV6-5	NA	NA	TRBJ2-2	15	TGTGCCAGCAGGAGGGGACTTTCTAACACCGGGGAGCTGTTTTTT	CASRRGLSNTGELFF
TRBV19	NA	NA	TRBJ1-1	13	TGTGCCAGTAGTAAGTCGACATTTGCTGAAGCTTTCTTT	CASSKSTFAEAFF
TRBV9	NA	NA	TRBJ2-1	17	TGTGCCAGCAGCGTAGCTGGTACGGTCCCTCTATACAATGAGCAGTTCTTC	CASSVAGTVPLYNEQFF
TRBV6-6	NA	TRBD2	TRBJ2-7	15	TGTGCCAGCAGTTCCTCGGGGGAGGGAGGGTACGAGCAGTACTTC	CASSSSGEGGYEQYF
TRBV27	NA	TRBD1	TRBJ2-6	19	TGTGCCAGCACCGCCAGGACAGGGGTCCGGATTTCTGGGGCCAACGTCCTGACTTTC	CASTARTGVRISGANVLTF
TRBV14	NA	NA	TRBJ2-5	11	TGTGCCAGCAGCCAAGGAGGGACCCAGTACTTC	CASSQGGTQYF
TRBV7-2	NA	NA	TRBJ2-3	15	TGTGCCAGCAGCTTAGATGTAATGCTAGCTGGTACGCAGTATTTT	CASSLDVMLAGTQYF
TRBV9	NA	NA	TRBJ1-2	12	TGTGCCAGCAGTGATCGAGTGGGCGGCTACACCTTC	CASSDRVGGYTF
TRBV4-1	NA	NA	TRBJ1-4	15	TGCGCCAGCAGCCCGCTATTAGCAACTAATGAAAAACTGTTTTTT	CASSPLLATNEKLFF
TRBV4-1	NA	TRBD2	TRBJ2-2	16	TGCGCCAGCAGCCAGGGACTAGCGGGCCCTTCTGGGGAGCTGTTTTTT	CASSQGLAGPSGELFF
TRBV21-1	NA	NA	TRBJ2-4	19	TGTGCCAGCAGCAAAGTTGGTGATAGCGGGGGACGCCAGAAAAACATTCAGTACTTC	CASSKVGDSGGRQKNIQYF
TRBV3-1/TRBV3-2	NA	NA	TRBJ1-1	13	TGTGCCAGCAGCCAGACGACGGGACTTGAAGCTTTCTTT	CASSQTTGLEAFF